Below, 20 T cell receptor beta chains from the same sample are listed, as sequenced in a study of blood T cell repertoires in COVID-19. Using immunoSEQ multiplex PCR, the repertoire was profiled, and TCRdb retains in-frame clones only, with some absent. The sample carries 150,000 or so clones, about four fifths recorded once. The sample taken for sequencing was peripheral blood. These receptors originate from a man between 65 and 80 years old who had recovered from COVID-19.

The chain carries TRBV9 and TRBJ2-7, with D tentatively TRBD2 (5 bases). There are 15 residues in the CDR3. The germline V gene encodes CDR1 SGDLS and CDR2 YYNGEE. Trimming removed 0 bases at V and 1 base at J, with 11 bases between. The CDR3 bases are TGTGCCAGCAGCGTAGCTCAGGAGGCGTCCTACGAGCAGTACTTC. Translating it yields CASSVAQEASYEQYF.

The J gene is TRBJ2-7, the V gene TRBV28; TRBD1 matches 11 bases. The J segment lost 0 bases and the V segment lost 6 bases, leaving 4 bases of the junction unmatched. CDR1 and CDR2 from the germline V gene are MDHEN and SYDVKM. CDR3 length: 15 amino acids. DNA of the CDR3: TGTGCCAGCAGGACGGGACAGGGGGTCTCCTACGAGCAGTACTTC. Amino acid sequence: CASRTGQGVSYEQYF. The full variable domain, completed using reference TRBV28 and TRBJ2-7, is DVKVTQSSRYLVKRTGEKVFLECVQDMDHENMFWYRQDPGLGLRLIYFSYDVKMKEKGDIPEGYSVSREKKERFSLILESASTNQTSMYLCASRTGQGVSYEQYFGPGTRLTVT.

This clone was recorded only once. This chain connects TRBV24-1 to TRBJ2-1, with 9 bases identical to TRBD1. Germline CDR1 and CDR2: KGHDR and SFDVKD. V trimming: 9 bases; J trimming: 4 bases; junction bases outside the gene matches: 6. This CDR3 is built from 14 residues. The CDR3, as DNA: TGTGCCACCGAGACAGGGGGTTCGTACAATGAGCAGTTCTTC. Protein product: CATETGGSYNEQFF.

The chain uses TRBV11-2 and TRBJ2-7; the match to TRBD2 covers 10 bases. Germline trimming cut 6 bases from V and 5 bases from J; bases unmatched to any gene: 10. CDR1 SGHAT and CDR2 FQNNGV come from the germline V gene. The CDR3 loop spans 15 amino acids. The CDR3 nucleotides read TGTGCCAGCAGTGGGGCACTAGCGGGATTCAACGAGCAGTACTTC. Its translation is CASSGALAGFNEQYF.

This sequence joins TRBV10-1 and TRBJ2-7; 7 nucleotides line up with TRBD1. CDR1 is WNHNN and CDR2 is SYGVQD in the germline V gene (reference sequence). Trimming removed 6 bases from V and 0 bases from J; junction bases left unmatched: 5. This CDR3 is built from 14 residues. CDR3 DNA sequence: TGCGCCAGCAGCCCACAGGGGAGCTCCTACGAGCAGTACTTC. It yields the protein CASSPQGSSYEQYF.

As DNA, the CDR3 is TGTGCCAGCAGCTTTCCACGGGGGAGGGGGAAAGAGACCCAGTACTTC. It is translated as CASSFPRGRGKETQYF. The chain links TRBV7-9 to TRBJ2-5; the D gene is possibly TRBD2 (7 bases). V lost 3 bases to trimming and J lost 3 bases, with 17 bases between them. The CDR3 consists of 16 residues. The germline V gene has CDR1 SEHNR and CDR2 FQNEAQ (reference sequence).

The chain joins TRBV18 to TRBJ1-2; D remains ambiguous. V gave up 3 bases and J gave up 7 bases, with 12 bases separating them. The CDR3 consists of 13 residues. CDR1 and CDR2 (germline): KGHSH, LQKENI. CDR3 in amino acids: CASSPSEEGGYTF. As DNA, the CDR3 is TGTGCCAGCTCACCCTCGGAGGAAGGTGGCTACACCTTC.

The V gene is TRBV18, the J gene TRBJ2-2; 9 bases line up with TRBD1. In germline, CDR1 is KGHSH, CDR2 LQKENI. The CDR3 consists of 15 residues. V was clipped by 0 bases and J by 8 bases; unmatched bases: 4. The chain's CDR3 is CASSPPNRGRGELFF. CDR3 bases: TGTGCCAGCTCACCACCGAACAGGGGGCGAGGGGAGCTGTTTTTT. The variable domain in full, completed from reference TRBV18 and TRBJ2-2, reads NAGVMQNPRHLVRRRGQEARLRCSPMKGHSHVYWYRQLPEEGLKFMVYLQKENIIDESGMPKERFSAEFPKEGPSILRIQQVVRGDSAAYFCASSPPNRGRGELFFGEGSRLTVL.

CDR3 loop: CASSPSNQPQHF. CDR3 nucleotides: TGTGCCAGCAGTCCTTCGAATCAGCCCCAGCATTTT. The chain employs TRBV12-3 or TRBV12-4 and TRBJ1-5; D remains unclear. Trimming cost V 5 bases and J 4 bases, with 6 bases left between them. The CDR3 is 12 amino acids.

CDR3 region: CASSLAGGSEQFF. The CDR3 DNA follows: TGTGCCAGCTCGCTAGCGGGAGGGTCCGAGCAGTTCTTC. V is TRBV2 and J is TRBJ2-1; 12 bases match TRBD2. The CDR3 has 13 residues. In germline, CDR1 is SNHLY, CDR2 FYNNEI. The V gene end was trimmed by 8 bases and the J gene end by 10 bases; junction bases not matched to a gene: 6.

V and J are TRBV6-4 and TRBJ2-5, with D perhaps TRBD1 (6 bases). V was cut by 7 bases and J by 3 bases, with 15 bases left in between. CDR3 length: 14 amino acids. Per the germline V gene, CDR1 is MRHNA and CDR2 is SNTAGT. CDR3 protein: CASTPGQVKETQYF. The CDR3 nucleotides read TGTGCCAGCACGCCGGGACAAGTAAAAGAGACCCAGTACTTC.

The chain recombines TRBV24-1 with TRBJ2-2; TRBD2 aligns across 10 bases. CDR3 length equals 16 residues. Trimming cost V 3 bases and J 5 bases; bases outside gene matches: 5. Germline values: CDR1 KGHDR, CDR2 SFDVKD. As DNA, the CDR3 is TGTGCCACCAGTGATGAAACGGGACTAGCGACCGGGGAGCTGTTTTTT. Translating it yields CATSDETGLATGELFF.

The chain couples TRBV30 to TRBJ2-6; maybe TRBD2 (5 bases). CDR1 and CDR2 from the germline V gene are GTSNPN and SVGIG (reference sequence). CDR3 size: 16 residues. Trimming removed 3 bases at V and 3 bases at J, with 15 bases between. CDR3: CAWSARRASGANVLTF. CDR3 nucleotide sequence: TGTGCCTGGAGCGCCAGGCGGGCGAGTGGGGCCAACGTCCTGACTTTC.

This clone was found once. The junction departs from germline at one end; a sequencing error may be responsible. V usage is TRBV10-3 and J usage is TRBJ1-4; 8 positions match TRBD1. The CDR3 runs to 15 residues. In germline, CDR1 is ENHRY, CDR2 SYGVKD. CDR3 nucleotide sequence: TGTGCCATCAGTGACCCGGGACAGGCTAACGAAAAACTGTTTTTT. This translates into CAISDPGQANEKLFF.

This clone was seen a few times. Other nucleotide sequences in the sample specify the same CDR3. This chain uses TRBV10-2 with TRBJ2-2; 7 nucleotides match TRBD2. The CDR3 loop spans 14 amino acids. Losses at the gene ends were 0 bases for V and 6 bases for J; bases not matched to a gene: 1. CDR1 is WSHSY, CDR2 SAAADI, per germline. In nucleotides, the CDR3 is TGCGCCAGCAGTGAGTCGGGAGGGGCCGGGGAGCTGTTTTTT. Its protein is CASSESGGAGELFF.

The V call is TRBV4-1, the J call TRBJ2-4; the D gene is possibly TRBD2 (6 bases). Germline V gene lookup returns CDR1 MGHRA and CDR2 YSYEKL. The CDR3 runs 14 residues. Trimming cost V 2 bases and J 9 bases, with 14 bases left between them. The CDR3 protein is CASSQQRESSIQYF. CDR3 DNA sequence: TGCGCCAGCAGCCAACAACGGGAGTCGAGCATTCAGTACTTC.

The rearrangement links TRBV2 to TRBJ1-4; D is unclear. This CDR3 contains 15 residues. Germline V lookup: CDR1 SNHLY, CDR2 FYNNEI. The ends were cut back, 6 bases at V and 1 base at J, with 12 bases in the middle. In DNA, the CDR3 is TGTGCCAGCAGCGCGACATTCGGAACTAATGAAAAACTGTTTTTT. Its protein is CASSATFGTNEKLFF.

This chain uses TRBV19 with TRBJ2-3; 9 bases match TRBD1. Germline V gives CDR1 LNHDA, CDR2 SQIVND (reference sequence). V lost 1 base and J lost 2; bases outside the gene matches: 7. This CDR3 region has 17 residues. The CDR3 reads CASSIASGQGPTDTQYF. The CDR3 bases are TGTGCCAGTAGTATAGCTTCGGGACAGGGTCCCACAGATACGCAGTATTTT.

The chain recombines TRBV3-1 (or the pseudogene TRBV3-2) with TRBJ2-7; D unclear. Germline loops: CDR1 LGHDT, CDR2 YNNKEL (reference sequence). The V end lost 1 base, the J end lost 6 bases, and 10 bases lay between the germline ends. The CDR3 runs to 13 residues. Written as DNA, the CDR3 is TGTGCCAGCAGCCAAGTCCAACCCGGCGAGCAGTACTTC. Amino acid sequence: CASSQVQPGEQYF.

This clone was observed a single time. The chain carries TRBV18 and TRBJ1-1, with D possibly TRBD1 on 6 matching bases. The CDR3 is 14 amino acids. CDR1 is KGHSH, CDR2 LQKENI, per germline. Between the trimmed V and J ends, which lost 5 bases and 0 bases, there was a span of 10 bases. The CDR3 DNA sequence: TGTGCCAGCTCAGGGGGCGGACTGAACACTGAAGCTTTCTTT. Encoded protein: CASSGGGLNTEAFF.